This entry describes one T cell receptor beta chain. The data originate from a study of preoperative IRX-2 immunotherapy in early breast cancer. Sequenced by immunoSEQ multiplex PCR; TCRdb stores in-frame clones only, minus some. The sample lists roughly 99,000 clones, around 86% seen once, with about 2.1% in the top ten. Treatment noted: preoperative locoregional IRX-2 cytokine immunotherapy. Patients received preoperative, locoregional IRX-2 cytokine immunotherapy in a phase Ib study. Germline assignment: CDR1 SGHRS and CDR2 YFSETQ. CDR3 size: 18 residues. V dropped 2 bases and J dropped 1; count of bases not matched to a gene: 9.

The gene calls are TRBV5-1 and TRBJ2-2; 9 positions match TRBD1. This sequence originates from a human donor with breast cancer. This specimen was tumor tissue, taken after IRX-2 immunotherapy. CDR3 sequence (DNA): TGCGCCAGCAGCTTCAGAGTCGGGGGACAGGGGAACACCGGGGAGCTGTTTTTT. Residues: CASSFRVGGQGNTGELFF.